These 13 T cell receptor beta chains share one sample of origin, sequenced in a study of blood T cell repertoires in COVID-19. The repertoire was sequenced with immunoSEQ multiplex PCR; TCRdb's copy has only in-frame clones and lacks some. The sample lists fewer than 110,000 clones, 87% occurring once. Sequenced: peripheral blood. Receptors were obtained from a woman under 40 with acute or convalescent COVID-19.

The V and J genes are TRBV29-1 and TRBJ2-3, with D tentatively TRBD2 (7 bases). The V end lost 3 bases, the J end lost 5 bases, and 18 bases lay between the germline ends. CDR3 size: 15 residues. Germline V gives CDR1 SQVTM, CDR2 ANQGSEA. The chain's CDR3 is CSVELVRGGVDTQYF. The CDR3 nucleotides are TGCAGCGTTGAGTTGGTCAGGGGAGGGGTAGATACGCAGTATTTT.

This chain links TRBV10-2 with TRBJ2-7, with TRBD1 identical over 7 bases. CDR1 WSHSY and CDR2 SAAADI come from the germline V gene. The CDR3 has 14 residues. Trimming at V came to 9 bases and at J to 2 bases, leaving 10 bases not matched to a gene. The CDR3 sequence: CASRAGQGAYEQYF. DNA for the CDR3: TGCGCCAGTAGGGCCGGGCAGGGGGCCTACGAGCAGTACTTC.

The rearrangement uses TRBV11-1 and TRBJ2-2; D not resolved. Germline loops: CDR1 SGHAT, CDR2 FQDESV (reference sequence). The CDR3 length is 16 residues. The V end was cut by 2 bases, the J end by 4 bases, with 14 bases between. The DNA of the CDR3 is TGTGCCAGCAGCTTACGAGCGCCCCTGGGCACCGGGGAGCTGTTTTTT. This encodes CASSLRAPLGTGELFF.

The chain couples TRBV29-1 to TRBJ1-2, with a weak D call TRBD1 (6 bases). Trimming pared 0 bases from V and 5 bases from J, leaving 16 bases between. The CDR3 is 15 amino acids. From germline, CDR1 is SQVTM and CDR2 ANQGSEA. CDR3 DNA: TGCAGCGTTGAAGATGGGACATCCTCAGGATATGGCTACACCTTC. It specifies CSVEDGTSSGYGYTF.

This clone was recorded a few times. The CDR3 sequence is CASRGQGPWAEQYF. In DNA, the CDR3 is TGTGCCAGCAGGGGACAGGGCCCTTGGGCTGAGCAGTACTTC. V gene TRBV6-5 combines with J gene TRBJ2-7; 9 bases agree with TRBD1. V lost 6 bases, J lost 7 bases, and 10 bases stayed unmatched. The CDR3 loop spans 14 amino acids. The germline V gene has CDR1 MNHEY and CDR2 SVGAGI.

This sequence joins TRBV7-2 and TRBJ1-2; no reliable D call. Germline assignment: CDR1 SGHTA and CDR2 FQGNSA. The CDR3 covers 12 residues. V shed 1 base and J shed 13 bases, with 13 bases lying between them. As DNA, the CDR3 is TGTGCCAGCAGCTTAGTAACAGCGGTAGGCACCTTC. The encoded protein is CASSLVTAVGTF.

This chain links TRBV5-1 with TRBJ1-1; 10 bases are a match to TRBD1. Germline CDR1 SGHRS, CDR2 YFSETQ. V lost 4 bases, J lost 5 bases, and 5 bases stayed unmatched. This CDR3 is 14 amino acids long. For the CDR3, the DNA is TGCGCCAGCAGCGAGGGACAGGGGCGAACTGAAGCTTTCTTT. It yields the protein CASSEGQGRTEAFF.

The chain carries TRBV13 and TRBJ2-2, with 11 bases lining up with TRBD1. Trimming at V came to 3 bases and at J to 4 bases, leaving 16 bases not matched to a gene. Germline loops: CDR1 PRHDT, CDR2 FYEKMQ (reference sequence). This CDR3 comprises 20 residues. DNA for the CDR3: TGTGCCAGCAGCTTTTGGACCCACTTTCCCGGGACAGGGGGCACCGGGGAGCTGTTTTTT. It is translated as CASSFWTHFPGTGGTGELFF.

V and J are TRBV28 and TRBJ2-7; 7 positions match TRBD1. After removal of 7 bases from V and 0 bases from J, the junction contained 9 bases not matched to a gene. Germline CDR1 is MDHEN and CDR2 is SYDVKM. CDR3 length: 15 residues. The CDR3 DNA sequence: TGTGCCAGCACACTAGACAGGGTACTCTCCTACGAGCAGTACTTC. Protein product: CASTLDRVLSYEQYF.

The V gene is TRBV4-1, the J gene TRBJ1-5; D gene uncertain. The V end was cut by 4 bases, the J end by 0 bases, with 10 bases between. The CDR3 extends over 15 amino acids. The germline gives CDR1 MGHRA, CDR2 YSYEKL. The CDR3 loop is CASSPEGASNQPQHF. The CDR3 nucleotides are TGCGCCAGCAGCCCCGAAGGAGCTAGCAATCAGCCCCAGCATTTT.

The J gene is TRBJ2-4, the V gene TRBV10-2; D is perhaps TRBD2 (5 bases). The CDR3 totals 14 residues. Trimming cost V 7 bases and J 9 bases, with 19 bases left between them. Germline values: CDR1 WSHSY, CDR2 SAAADI. The CDR3, as DNA: TGCGCCAGCAAAGCGAACGGCGAGGGTGGCATTCAGTACTTC. Amino acids: CASKANGEGGIQYF.

The V call is TRBV28, the J call TRBJ1-6; the D gene is possibly TRBD1 (5 bases). Germline V gene sequence: CDR1 MDHEN, CDR2 SYDVKM. The CDR3 sequence is 14 residues long. Trimming left V 6 bases short and J 4 bases short, with 10 bases between. The CDR3 protein is CASRKGSYNSPLHF. CDR3 DNA: TGTGCCAGCAGAAAGGGGTCTTATAATTCACCCCTCCACTTT.

A word on this clone: Additional DNA sequences in this sample encode the identical CDR3. J is TRBJ1-5 and V is TRBV5-1, with D possibly matching TRBD1 (6 bases). Looked up from germline, CDR1 is SGHRS and CDR2 is YFSETQ. CDR3 length equals 13 residues. V lost 2 bases to trimming and J lost 5 bases, with 8 bases between them. The CDR3 here is CASSLAGDQPQHF. The CDR3 DNA reads as TGCGCCAGCAGCTTAGCAGGGGATCAGCCCCAGCATTTT.